These 8 T cell receptor beta chains originate from one sample sequenced in a study of shared clonotypes between healthy human individuals. Measured with immunoSEQ multiplex PCR; TCRdb has only the in-frame clones, and not every one. This sample carries 1,400,000 or so clones, 98% of them seen once, and the ten largest clones take over 0.3%. Sample: naive CD4+ T cells sorted from blood. Regarding subset: CD45RA+ positively selected. These receptors all stem from a young man in good health.

V is TRBV18 and J is TRBJ2-2; TRBD1 matches at 9 bases. The V segment lost 2 bases and the J segment 7 bases; nucleotides outside the gene matches: 8. This CDR3 is 16 amino acids long. Germline-derived CDR1 and CDR2 are KGHSH and LQKENI. The CDR3 here is CASSPRGQGTVGELFF. The DNA of the CDR3 is TGTGCCAGCTCACCAAGAGGACAGGGGACCGTCGGGGAGCTGTTTTTT.

The chain employs TRBV13 and TRBJ2-3; D unclear. Per the germline V gene, CDR1 is PRHDT and CDR2 is FYEKMQ (reference sequence). Trimming stripped 0 bases from V and 0 bases from J, with 7 bases between. The CDR3 is 15 amino acids. CDR3 sequence reads: CASSLGRVSTDTQYF. In DNA form, the CDR3 reads TGTGCCAGCAGCTTAGGCCGAGTTAGCACAGATACGCAGTATTTT.

V is TRBV7-7 and J is TRBJ2-5; tentatively, D is TRBD1 (6 bases). Germline lookup yields CDR1 SSHAT and CDR2 FNYEAQ (reference sequence). The CDR3 spans 15 residues. V was pared by 4 bases and J by 4 bases, with 16 bases between. The CDR3, as DNA: TGTGCCAGCAGCTCCGCAGGGGTTCGCGGAGAGACCCAGTACTTC. Translation: CASSSAGVRGETQYF.

The J gene is TRBJ2-7, the V gene TRBV5-1; D is ambiguous. Per the germline V gene, CDR1 is SGHRS and CDR2 is YFSETQ. The V end lost 0 bases, the J end lost 2 bases, and 9 bases lay between the germline ends. The CDR3 has 14 residues. CDR3 DNA: TGCGCCAGCAGCTTGGAAGGCGTCCCCTACGAGCAGTACTTC. Protein: CASSLEGVPYEQYF.

The chain links TRBV6-5 to TRBJ2-3, with 8 bases fitting TRBD2. There are 14 residues in the CDR3. V was clipped by 4 bases and J by 6 bases; unmatched bases: 6. Germline assignment: CDR1 MNHEY and CDR2 SVGAGI. The CDR3 spells CASSLLGLADTQYF. The CDR3 region has the DNA TGTGCCAGCAGTTTACTAGGACTAGCCGATACGCAGTATTTT.

J is TRBJ2-1 and V is TRBV15; TRBD2 might be the D (5 bases). Germline V lookup: CDR1 LNHNV, CDR2 YYDKDF (reference sequence). V lost 8 bases and J lost 4, with 6 bases in between. The CDR3 has 11 residues. Here the CDR3 reads CATERYNEQFF. The DNA for the CDR3 is TGTGCCACCGAGCGGTACAATGAGCAGTTCTTC.

Written as DNA, the CDR3 is TGTGCCAGGATTGAGGAAACTTTCTATGGCTACACCTTC. It encodes CARIEETFYGYTF. V and J are TRBV2 and TRBJ1-2; D call uncertain. V was trimmed by 9 bases and J by 4 bases, leaving 15 bases between them. The germline CDR1 and CDR2 sequences are SNHLY and FYNNEI. CDR3 length equals 13 residues.

CDR3 loop: CASSQESGRLGEQYF. The CDR3 DNA sequence: TGCGCCAGCAGCCAAGAAAGCGGGAGACTGGGGGAGCAGTACTTC. The chain recombines TRBV4-1 with TRBJ2-7, with 8 bases identical to TRBD2. Germline-derived CDR1 and CDR2 are MGHRA and YSYEKL. The CDR3 spans 15 residues. The V gene end was trimmed by 0 bases and the J gene end by 7 bases; junction bases not matched to a gene: 8.